This entry features one T cell receptor (beta chain) sequence. These newly diagnosed stage II-IVA oral cavity squamous cell carcinoma patients had no prior systemic or radiation treatment. These oral cavity squamous cell carcinomas were HPV-negative and locally advanced. Using immunoSEQ multiplex PCR, the repertoire was profiled, and TCRdb retains in-frame clones only, with some absent. The sample includes about 7,200 clones, roughly 60% of them seen just once. The sample originates from a study of neoadjuvant anti-PD-1 for oral cavity cancer. For the study at large: Before surgery, most patients got three to four biweekly 3 mg/kg nivolumab doses. Around day 43, patients without progression received a fourth nivolumab dose before surgery.

CDR3 length: 14 residues. The germline CDR1 and CDR2 sequences are SGHAT and FQNNGV. The V gene lost 5 bases and the J gene lost 2 bases, with 12 bases spanning the gap. The receptor was derived from a person aged 40 to 85 with oral cavity squamous cell carcinoma. The chain uses TRBV11-2 and TRBJ1-1; D remains unclear. The sample was tumor tissue, taken before nivolumab (anti-PD-1) treatment. The CDR3 DNA sequence: TGTGCCAGCAGCCAGTGGGGAGGTAACACTGAAGCTTTCTTT. Translated, it gives CASSQWGGNTEAFF.